This T cell receptor beta chain was observed in a study of somatic mutations in cytotoxic T cells in rheumatoid arthritis (TCRdb year 2017). Study-wide context: Peripheral blood (about 28 ml EDTA) was collected from patients immediately after diagnosis and before any treatment began. TCRB deep sequencing covered about 60 patients with rheumatoid arthritis along with 20 healthy controls. Sorted V beta1+ cells also underwent TCRB sequencing, and some V beta antibody-stained T-cell populations were flow-sorted at nearly 100% purity on a FACSAria II or Sony SH800. Patient and control groups had essentially identical median ages. The study asked whether expanded CD8+ T-cell clones in newly diagnosed, untreated rheumatoid arthritis carry somatic mutations, and used TCRB deep sequencing to characterize clonality.

Spanning cysteine to phenylalanine, the CDR3 consists of 15 amino acids. Just the 45-base CDR3 DNA is kept, in frame starting at base 1. Comment on this clone: Its antigen target is currently unknown. Qualities for individual bases were not recorded, and no much larger clone is one base off.

CD4+ and CD8+ cells were isolated by positive magnetic bead selection on an AutoMACS, and purity was checked by flow cytometry. Clonal expansions were first screened by flow cytometry with a TCR V beta antibody panel, then characterized by TCRB deep sequencing of sorted CD8+ fractions. Peripheral blood mononuclear cells were isolated by Ficoll-Paque PLUS density gradient separation. Nucleospin Tissue or Tissue XS kits were used to extract DNA from CD4-enriched, CD8-enriched or PBMC samples, and a Qubit 2.0 fluorometer was used for quantification. Points the paper makes about the study in general: The slight underrepresentation of TRBV07 in patients was not corrected for multiple comparisons. Several identical CD8+ TCRB sequences were found in both blood and synovial fluid, and in 8 of 65 patients the largest CD8+ clone exceeded 20% of CD8+ cells. In patients, CD8+ clonality rose with age (Spearman r=0.49), which was not the case in healthy controls. It was unknown which antigens the expanded CD8+ clones targeted, and their absence from virus-specific databases did not exclude viral specificity. Rheumatoid arthritis patients and age-matched healthy controls did not significantly differ in CD8+ T-cell clonality.

The immunoSEQ assay was applied to genomic DNA for TCRB CDR3 sequencing. In the paper's pipeline: Published virus-specific TCRB sequences were compared with patient CD8+ clones larger than 1%, and only a few matches were found. The analyses included only productive TCRB rearrangements. Defining a clone by its unique TCRB CDR3 sequence, the study calculated clonality as a productive clonality index derived from Shannon entropy. To calculate repertoire overlap between two samples, the template counts of each clone were considered relative to each sample's total templates. V-gene usage from TCRB sequencing and V-gene usage measured by flow cytometry were correlated (Spearman r of 0.6 to 0.7). The source is immuneACCESS, and TCRdb retained only in-frame sequences with V and J called. Part of the clones is not carried over; for the studies checked, unresolved V genes explain less than half of this, and the remainder is unexplained. V, J and clone size were drawn from that table, and D and trimming were deduced from the DNA. This sample holds thousands of clones; approximately 81% were observed only once. The ten largest clones add up to 7% of the sample.

The TCR was taken from an adult with rheumatoid arthritis. The sample consisted of CD8+ T cells sorted from blood. The chain is encoded by TRBV21-1 joined to TRBJ2-7. TRBV21-1 constitutes a pseudogene. The CDR3 protein: CASSKRTLPNYEQYF. The nucleotides are TGTGCCAGCAGCAAAAGAACATTACCTAACTACGAGCAGTACTTC.